This T cell receptor (beta chain) emerged from a study of early T cells in non-severe SARS-CoV-2 infection. Across the study: Investigators sequenced bulk RNA drawn from unsorted whole blood, and chains remained unpaired.

The TCR library protocol attached unique molecular identifiers to the individual cDNA molecules. TCRdb processed the 5' RACE reads anew with MiXCR; each CDR3 protein has one entry. The sample holds 35,000 to 45,000 distinct CDR3 sequences, approximately 5.9% seen once. Worth noting for this clonotype: Its antigen is not identified.

This CDR3 comprises 15 residues. Germline V lookup: CDR1 DFQATT, CDR2 SNEGSKA (reference sequence). V shed 6 bases and J 3 bases; nucleotides not matched to a gene: 6. Study results and caveats: Clonotype matching in VDJdb favored anti-spike CD8 responses and did not capture private and CD4 specificities.

Here the sequenced sample was whole blood, taken at baseline. The TCR originated in an adult who was a healthcare worker with PCR-confirmed SARS-CoV-2 infection or an uninfected control (not recorded which). The chain has TRBV20-1 and TRBJ2-2; 11 bases map to TRBD2. CDR3 protein: CSATPSGGHTGELFF. The CDR3 bases are TGCAGTGCGACTCCTAGCGGGGGGCACACCGGGGAGCTGTTTTTT.